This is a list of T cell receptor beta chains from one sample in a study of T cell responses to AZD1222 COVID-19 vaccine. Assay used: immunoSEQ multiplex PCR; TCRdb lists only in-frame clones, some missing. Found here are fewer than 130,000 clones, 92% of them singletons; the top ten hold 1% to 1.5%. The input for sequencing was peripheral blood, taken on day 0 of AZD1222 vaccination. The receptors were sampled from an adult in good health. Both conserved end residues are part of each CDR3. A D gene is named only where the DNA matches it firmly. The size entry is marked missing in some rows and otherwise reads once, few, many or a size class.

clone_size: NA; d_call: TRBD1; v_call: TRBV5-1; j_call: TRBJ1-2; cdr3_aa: CASSLTQGTATNYGYTF; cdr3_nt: TGCGCCAGCAGCTTAACTCAAGGGACAGCTACTAACTATGGCTACACCTTC
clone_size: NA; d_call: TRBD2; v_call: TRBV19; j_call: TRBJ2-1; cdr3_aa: CASRTSGRGTYNEQFF; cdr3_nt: TGTGCCAGTAGGACTAGCGGGAGGGGCACCTACAATGAGCAGTTCTTC
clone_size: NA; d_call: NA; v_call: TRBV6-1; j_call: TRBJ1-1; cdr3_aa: CASSAGAGPMNTEAFF; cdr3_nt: TGTGCCAGCAGTGCTGGGGCCGGGCCTATGAACACTGAAGCTTTCTTT
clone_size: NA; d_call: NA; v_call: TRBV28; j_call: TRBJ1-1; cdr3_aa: CASSDPRGRGTEAFF; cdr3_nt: TGTGCCAGCAGTGATCCGAGGGGACGAGGGACTGAAGCTTTCTTT
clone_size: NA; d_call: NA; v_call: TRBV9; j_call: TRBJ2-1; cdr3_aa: CASSVGNRGHEQFF; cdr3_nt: TGTGCCAGCAGCGTAGGCAATAGGGGCCATGAGCAGTTCTTC
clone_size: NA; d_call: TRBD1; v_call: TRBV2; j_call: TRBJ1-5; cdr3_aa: CASSRDSGNQPQHF; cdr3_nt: TGTGCCAGCAGTCGGGACAGCGGGAATCAGCCCCAGCATTTT
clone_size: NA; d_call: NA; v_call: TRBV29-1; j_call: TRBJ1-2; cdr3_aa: CSVESPPAFYGYTF; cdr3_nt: TGCAGCGTTGAAAGCCCGCCAGCATTCTATGGCTACACCTTC
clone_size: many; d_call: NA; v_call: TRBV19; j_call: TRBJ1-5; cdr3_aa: CASSIDLFDRRRINQPQHF; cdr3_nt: TGTGCCAGTAGTATAGATCTATTTGACCGCCGACGAATCAATCAGCCCCAGCATTTT
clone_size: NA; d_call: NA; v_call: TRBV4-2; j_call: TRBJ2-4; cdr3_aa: CASSQDPGAVSNIQYF; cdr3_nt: TGTGCCAGCAGCCAAGATCCGGGGGCGGTGAGTAACATTCAGTACTTC
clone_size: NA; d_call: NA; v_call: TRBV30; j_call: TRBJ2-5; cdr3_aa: CAWSGDGGRQETQYF; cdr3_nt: TGTGCCTGGAGTGGAGATGGGGGGAGACAAGAGACCCAGTACTTC
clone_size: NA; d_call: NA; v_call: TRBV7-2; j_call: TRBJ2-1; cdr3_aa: CASSLYPGPDNEQFF; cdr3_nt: TGTGCCAGCAGCTTATATCCGGGACCAGACAATGAGCAGTTCTTC
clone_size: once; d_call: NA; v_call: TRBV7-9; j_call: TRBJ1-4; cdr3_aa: CASSLVWSTTNEKLFF; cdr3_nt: TGTGCCAGCAGCTTAGTCTGGTCCACAACTAATGAAAAACTGTTTTTT
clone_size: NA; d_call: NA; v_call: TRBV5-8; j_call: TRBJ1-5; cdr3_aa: CASSLDGTYSNQPQHF; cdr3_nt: TGTGCCAGCAGCTTGGATGGCACCTATAGCAATCAGCCCCAGCATTTT
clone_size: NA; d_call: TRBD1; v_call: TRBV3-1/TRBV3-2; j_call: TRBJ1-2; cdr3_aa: CASSQTGASGYTF; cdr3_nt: TGTGCCAGCAGCCAAACAGGGGCGAGCGGCTACACCTTC
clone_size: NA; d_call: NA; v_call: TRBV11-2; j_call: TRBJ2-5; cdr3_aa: CASSLERAGQVTQYF; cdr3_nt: TGTGCCAGCAGCTTAGAACGGGCGGGGCAAGTGACCCAGTACTTC
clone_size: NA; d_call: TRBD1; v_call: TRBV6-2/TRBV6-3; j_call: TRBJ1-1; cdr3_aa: CASSYQQGTGTEAFF; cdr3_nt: TGTGCCAGCAGTTACCAACAGGGGACGGGCACTGAAGCTTTCTTT
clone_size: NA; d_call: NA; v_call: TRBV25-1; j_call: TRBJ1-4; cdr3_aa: CASSEPPGGRGEKLFF; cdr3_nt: TGTGCCAGCAGTGAACCCCCGGGGGGGCGCGGTGAAAAACTGTTTTTT
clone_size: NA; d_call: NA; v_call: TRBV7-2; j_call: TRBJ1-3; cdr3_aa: CASSLGPIAGNTIYF; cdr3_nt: TGTGCCAGCAGCTTAGGTCCTATCGCTGGAAACACCATATATTTT
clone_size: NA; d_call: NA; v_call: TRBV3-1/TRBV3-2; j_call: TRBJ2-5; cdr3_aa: CASSQDATRETQYF; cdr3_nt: TGTGCCAGCAGCCAAGACGCCACGAGAGAGACCCAGTACTTC
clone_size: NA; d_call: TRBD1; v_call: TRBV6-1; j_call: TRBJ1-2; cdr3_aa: CASSEGTGGVWYGYTF; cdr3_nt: TGTGCCAGCAGTGAAGGGACAGGGGGCGTCTGGTATGGCTACACCTTC
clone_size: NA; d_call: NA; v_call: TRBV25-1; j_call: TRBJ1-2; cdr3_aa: CASSEYGAQGYGYTF; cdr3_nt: TGTGCCAGCAGTGAATATGGGGCCCAGGGTTATGGCTACACCTTC
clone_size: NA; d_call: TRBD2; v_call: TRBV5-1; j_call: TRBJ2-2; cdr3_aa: CASSPTSGGVTGELFF; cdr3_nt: TGCGCCAGCAGCCCCACTAGCGGAGGGGTCACCGGGGAGCTGTTTTTT
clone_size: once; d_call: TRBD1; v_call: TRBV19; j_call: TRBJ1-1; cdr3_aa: CASSSTQGVRAFF; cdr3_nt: TGTGCCAGTAGTTCCACCCAGGGGGTCCGGGCTTTCTTT
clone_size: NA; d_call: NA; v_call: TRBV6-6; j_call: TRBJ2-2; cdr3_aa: CASAPSGLTGELFF; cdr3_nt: TGTGCCAGCGCCCCCTCAGGGCTTACCGGGGAGCTGTTTTTT
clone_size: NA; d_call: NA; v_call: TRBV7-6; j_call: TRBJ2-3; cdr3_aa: CASSSISLGFGADTQYF; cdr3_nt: TGTGCCAGCAGCTCCATAAGTCTTGGGTTTGGGGCAGATACGCAGTATTTT
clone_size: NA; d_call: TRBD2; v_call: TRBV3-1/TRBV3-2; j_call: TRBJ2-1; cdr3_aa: CASSPPGGGQFF; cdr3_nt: TGTGCCAGCAGCCCACCCGGGGGGGGGCAGTTCTTC
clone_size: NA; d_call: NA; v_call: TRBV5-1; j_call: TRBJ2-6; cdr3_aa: CASSLGTSGANVLTF; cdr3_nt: TGCGCCAGCAGCTTGGGGACATCTGGGGCCAACGTCCTGACTTTC
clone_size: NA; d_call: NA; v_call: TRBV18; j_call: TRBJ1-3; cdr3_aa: CASSPYRLFAGPGNTIYF; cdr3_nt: TGTGCCAGCTCACCGTACCGCCTTTTCGCAGGGCCTGGAAACACCATATATTTT
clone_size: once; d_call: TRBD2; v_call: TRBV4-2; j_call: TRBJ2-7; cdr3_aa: CASSQEDLAGVSEQYF; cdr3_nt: TGTGCCAGCAGCCAAGAAGACCTAGCGGGAGTTTCCGAGCAGTACTTC
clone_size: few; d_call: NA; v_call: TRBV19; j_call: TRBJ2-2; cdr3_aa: CASSPRLAKNTGELFF; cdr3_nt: TGTGCCAGTAGCCCCAGGCTAGCCAAGAACACCGGGGAGCTGTTTTTT
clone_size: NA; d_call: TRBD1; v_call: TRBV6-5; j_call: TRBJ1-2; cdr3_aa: CASSLNRQGHYGYTF; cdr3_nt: TGTGCCAGCAGTTTGAATCGACAGGGCCACTATGGCTACACCTTC
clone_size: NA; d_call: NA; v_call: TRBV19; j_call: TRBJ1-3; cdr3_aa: CASKEPRGVGNTIYF; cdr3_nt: TGTGCCAGTAAGGAGCCCCGTGGTGTCGGAAACACCATATATTTT
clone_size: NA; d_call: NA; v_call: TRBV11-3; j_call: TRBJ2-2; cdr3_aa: CASSPGRTNTGELFF; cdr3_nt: TGTGCCAGCAGCCCAGGACGGACGAACACCGGGGAGCTGTTTTTT
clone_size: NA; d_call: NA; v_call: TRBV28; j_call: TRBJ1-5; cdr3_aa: CASSLPSGAVTSNQPQHF; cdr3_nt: TGTGCCAGCAGTCTCCCAAGCGGCGCCGTAACTAGCAATCAGCCCCAGCATTTT
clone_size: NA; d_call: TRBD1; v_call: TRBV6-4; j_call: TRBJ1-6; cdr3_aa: CASSGVRGEDSPLHF; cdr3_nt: TGTGCCAGCAGTGGCGTCAGGGGGGAAGATTCACCCCTCCACTTT
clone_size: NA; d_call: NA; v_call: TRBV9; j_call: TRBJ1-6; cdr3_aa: CASSPQSNSDSPLHF; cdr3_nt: TGTGCCAGCAGCCCCCAATCGAATTCGGATTCACCCCTCCACTTT
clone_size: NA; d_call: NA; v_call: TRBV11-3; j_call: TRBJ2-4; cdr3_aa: CASSLVTQGNIQYF; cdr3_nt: TGTGCCAGCAGCTTAGTTACGCAGGGAAACATTCAGTACTTC
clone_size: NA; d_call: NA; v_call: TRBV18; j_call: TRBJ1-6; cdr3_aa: CASKSSYNSPLHF; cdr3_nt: TGTGCCAGCAAGAGCTCCTATAATTCACCCCTCCACTTT
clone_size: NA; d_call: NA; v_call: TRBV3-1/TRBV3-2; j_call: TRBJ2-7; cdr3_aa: CASARRATGLSYEQYF; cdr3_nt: TGTGCCAGCGCGCGACGGGCGACGGGACTTTCCTACGAGCAGTACTTC
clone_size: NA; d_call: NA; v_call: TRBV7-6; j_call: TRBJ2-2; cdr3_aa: CASSLFRDSNTGELFF; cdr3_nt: TGTGCCAGCAGCTTATTCCGGGACTCGAACACCGGGGAGCTGTTTTTT
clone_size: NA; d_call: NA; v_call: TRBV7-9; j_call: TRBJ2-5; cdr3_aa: CASSSIGVDGQETQYF; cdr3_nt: TGTGCCAGCAGCTCTATTGGGGTCGACGGGCAAGAGACCCAGTACTTC
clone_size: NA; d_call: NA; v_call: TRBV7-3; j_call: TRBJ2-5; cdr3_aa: CASSSTNQETQYF; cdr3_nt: TGTGCCAGCAGCTCGACCAACCAAGAGACCCAGTACTTC
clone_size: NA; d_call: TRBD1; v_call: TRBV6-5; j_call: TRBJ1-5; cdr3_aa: CASSRGGSQPQHF; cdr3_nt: TGTGCCAGCAGTCGAGGGGGCAGCCAGCCCCAGCATTTT
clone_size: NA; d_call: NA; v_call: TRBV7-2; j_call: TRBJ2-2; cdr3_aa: CASSSAESGELFF; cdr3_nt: TGTGCCAGCAGCTCCGCCGAAAGCGGGGAGCTGTTTTTT
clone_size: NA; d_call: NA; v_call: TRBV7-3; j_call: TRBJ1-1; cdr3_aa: CASSLMGVNTEAFF; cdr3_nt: TGTGCCAGCAGCTTAATGGGCGTGAACACTGAAGCTTTCTTT
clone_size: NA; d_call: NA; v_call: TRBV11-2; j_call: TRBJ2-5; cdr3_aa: CASSLGGSRETQYF; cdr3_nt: TGTGCCAGCAGCTTAGGGGGTTCGAGAGAGACCCAGTACTTC